This is a list of T cell receptor beta chains from one sample in a study of blood T cell repertoires in COVID-19. Data came from immunoSEQ multiplex PCR; TCRdb stores just in-frame clones and leaves some out. The table lists more than 95,000 clones, just under 85% of them singletons. Input material: peripheral blood. Every receptor here comes from a woman of 80 years or more with active or convalescent COVID-19. The CDR3 runs from the conserved cysteine through the conserved F or W. Only part of the rows carry a size: once, few, many, or a class if the clone is expanded.

clone_size	v_call	j_call	cdr3_aa
NA	TRBV5-4	TRBJ1-2	CASSLGGGGRLYGYTF
medium-sized	TRBV5-1	TRBJ1-1	CASSLEGAITEAFF
NA	TRBV18	TRBJ1-3	CASSLVQGTSGNTIYF
NA	TRBV7-3	TRBJ2-3	CASSRQGPGEDTQYF
NA	TRBV7-8	TRBJ1-3	CASSLDFLTGTSRGTNTIYF
once	TRBV3-1/TRBV3-2	TRBJ1-4	CASSQMDSSYEKLFF
once	TRBV4-2	TRBJ1-2	CASSQAGTGVRYTF
NA	TRBV5-1	TRBJ1-2	CASSLGQGTDGYTF
many	TRBV19	TRBJ1-5	CASSITGGLQPQHF
NA	TRBV5-6	TRBJ2-3	CASSLGQRLEDTQYF
NA	TRBV9	TRBJ2-5	CASSVVGGETQYF
NA	TRBV27	TRBJ2-7	CASRRQGRTYEQYF
few	TRBV7-8	TRBJ1-5	CASSLGTGAGQHF
NA	TRBV2	TRBJ1-6	CASRQSFNSPLHF
NA	TRBV28	TRBJ1-4	CASSLGTGGDEKLFF
few	TRBV27	TRBJ2-1	CASSFSGVRLGEQFF
NA	TRBV5-1	TRBJ2-5	CASSLGHLQETQYF
NA	TRBV7-3	TRBJ2-3	CASSLMPSGGIDTQYF
NA	TRBV6-5	TRBJ1-1	CASRAPGTSEAFF
NA	TRBV5-6	TRBJ1-2	CASSDTGAGRGYTF
NA	TRBV7-9	TRBJ1-4	CASSLWAGDHEKLFF
NA	TRBV6-6	TRBJ2-5	CASSPRLAGGPGETQYF
NA	TRBV19	TRBJ2-2	CASSSDRLAGELFF
NA	TRBV5-1	TRBJ2-2	CASGGREGNTGELFF
NA	TRBV6-1	TRBJ1-5	CASSEAAGGQPQHF
NA	TRBV3-1/TRBV3-2	TRBJ2-3	CASSQDASSGDTQYF
once	TRBV7-3	TRBJ2-1	CASSLLRASDEQFF
once	TRBV15	TRBJ2-1	CATARYGVTNEQFF
NA	TRBV5-5	TRBJ1-5	CASSLVPVNQPQHF
NA	TRBV27	TRBJ1-5	CASSAAGAFNQPQHF
many	TRBV10-3	TRBJ1-5	CAIRGGRDATSPQHF
once	TRBV9	TRBJ2-2	CASGGNRGTNTGELFF
NA	TRBV6-6	TRBJ1-4	CASRRDKGASLEKLFF
NA	TRBV2	TRBJ2-5	CASSEGTAQETQYF
NA	TRBV6-5	TRBJ1-4	CASSYGRRQGNEKLFF
NA	TRBV2	TRBJ1-2	CARRGSSGYGYTF
NA	TRBV5-1	TRBJ1-2	CASSLGSTGEYGYTF
NA	TRBV19	TRBJ2-1	CASSARPQGWGLNEQFF
once	TRBV29-1	TRBJ2-7	CSVPSRGLLSYEQYF
NA	TRBV7-2	TRBJ2-5	CASSYHRGYQETQYF
few	TRBV30	TRBJ1-2	CAWSVQDRVNYGYTF
NA	TRBV5-1	TRBJ1-5	CASSLGQDNQPQHF
NA	TRBV28	TRBJ1-6	CASSLYREGQGGGSPLHF
NA	TRBV24-1	TRBJ1-5	CATSDLAGGDQPQHF
once	TRBV6-2/TRBV6-3	TRBJ2-5	CASSALPGLGMKETQYF
NA	TRBV2	TRBJ1-4	CASSEGQVGEKLFF
NA	TRBV3-1/TRBV3-2	TRBJ1-2	CASSRAGSGYGYTF
NA	TRBV7-8	TRBJ1-5	CASSSDRLKNQPQHF
NA	TRBV7-2	TRBJ1-5	CASSRYRGLNQPQHF